The clone carrying this T cell receptor beta chain was seen a single time. The antigen remains unidentified. This specimen belongs to a study of Ad26.COV2.S vaccination and SARS-CoV-2 variants. Study-wide context: Once or twice, 56 days apart, Ad26.COV2.S was delivered intramuscularly. Study-wide results and limits: Spike-specific TCR breadth was greater in vaccine than placebo recipients. Reportedly, after vaccination the spike-specific CD8+ and CD4+ T cell responses displayed substantial breadth.

The treatment: 15 to 20 received Ad26.COV2.S at low or high dose, single or two shots; a few received placebo; per-sample allocation not given. Samples were taken on day 63 after the first vaccine or placebo injection. An adult donor aged 18-55 years was enrolled in Boston. TCRdb's copy holds only in-frame clones and misses some; the assay was immunoSEQ multiplex PCR. The data contain hundreds of thousands of clones, approximately 85% of them singletons. Per the germline V gene, CDR1 is SGHDT and CDR2 is YYEEEE. This CDR3 comprises 16 residues. The J segment lost 3 bases and the V segment lost 2 bases, leaving 8 bases of the junction unmatched.

The sequence was collected from a person between 18 and 65 years old who received the Ad26.COV2.S COVID-19 vaccine or a placebo. The chain carries TRBV5-6 and TRBJ2-5; 9 bases line up with TRBD1. The sequenced sample was peripheral blood, obtained in a trial of Ad26.COV2.S vaccine versus placebo. The CDR3 spells CASSLSRRDREETQYF. DNA of the CDR3: TGTGCCAGCAGCTTATCCCGCCGGGACAGGGAAGAGACCCAGTACTTC.